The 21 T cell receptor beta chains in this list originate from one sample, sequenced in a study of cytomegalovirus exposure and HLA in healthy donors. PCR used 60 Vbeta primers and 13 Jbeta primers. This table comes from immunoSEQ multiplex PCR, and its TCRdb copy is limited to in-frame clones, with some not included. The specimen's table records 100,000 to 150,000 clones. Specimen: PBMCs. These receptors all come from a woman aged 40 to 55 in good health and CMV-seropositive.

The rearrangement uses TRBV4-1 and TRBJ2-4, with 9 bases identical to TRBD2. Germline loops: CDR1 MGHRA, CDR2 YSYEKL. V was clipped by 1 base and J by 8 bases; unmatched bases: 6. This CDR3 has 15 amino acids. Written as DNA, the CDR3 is TGCGCCAGCAGCCAAGTAGCGGGAGCAGGGGACATTCAGTACTTC. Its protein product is CASSQVAGAGDIQYF.

The CDR3: CAISESAGGFYNEQFF. The CDR3 nucleotides read TGTGCCATCAGTGAGTCGGCAGGAGGGTTCTACAATGAGCAGTTCTTC. The chain employs TRBV10-3 and TRBJ2-1, with D perhaps TRBD2 (6 bases). There are 16 residues in the CDR3. The germline V gene has CDR1 ENHRY and CDR2 SYGVKD. Trimming shortened V by 0 bases and J by 3 bases, and 12 bases separated the two germline ends.

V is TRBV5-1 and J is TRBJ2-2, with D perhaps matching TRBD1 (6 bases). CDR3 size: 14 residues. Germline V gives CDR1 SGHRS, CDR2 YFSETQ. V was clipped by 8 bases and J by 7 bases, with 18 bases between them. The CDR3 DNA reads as TGCGCCAGTCGTGGCCAGGGGATGGTCGGGGAGCTGTTTTTT. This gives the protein CASRGQGMVGELFF.

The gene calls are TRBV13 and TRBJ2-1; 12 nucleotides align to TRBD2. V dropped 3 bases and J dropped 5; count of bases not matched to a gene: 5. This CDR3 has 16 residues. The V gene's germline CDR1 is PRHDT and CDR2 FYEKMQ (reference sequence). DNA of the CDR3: TGTGCCAGCAGCTTTCCGACTAGCGGGAGCCACAATGAGCAGTTCTTC. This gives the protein CASSFPTSGSHNEQFF. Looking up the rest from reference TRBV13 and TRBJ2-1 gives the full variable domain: AAGVIQSPRHLIKEKRETATLKCYPIPRHDTVYWYQQGPGQDPQFLISFYEKMQSDKGSIPDRFSAQQFSDYHSELNMSSLELGDSALYFCASSFPTSGSHNEQFFGPGTRLTVL.

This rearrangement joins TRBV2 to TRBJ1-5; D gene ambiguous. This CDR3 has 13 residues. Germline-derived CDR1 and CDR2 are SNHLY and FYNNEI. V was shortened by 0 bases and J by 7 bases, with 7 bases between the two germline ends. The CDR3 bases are TGTGCCAGCAGTGAAGCTCAGGTACAGCCCCAGCATTTT. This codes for CASSEAQVQPQHF. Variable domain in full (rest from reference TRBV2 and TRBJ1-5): EPEVTQTPSHQVTQMGQEVILRCVPISNHLYFYWYRQILGQKVEFLVSFYNNEISEKSEIFDDQFSVERPDGSNFTLKIRSTKLEDSAMYFCASSEAQVQPQHFGDGTRLSIL.

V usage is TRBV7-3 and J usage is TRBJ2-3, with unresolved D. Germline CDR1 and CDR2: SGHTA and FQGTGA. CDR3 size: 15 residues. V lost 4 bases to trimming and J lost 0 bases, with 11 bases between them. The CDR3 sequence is CASSSSGISTDTQYF. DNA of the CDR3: TGTGCCAGCAGCTCGTCGGGTATAAGCACAGATACGCAGTATTTT. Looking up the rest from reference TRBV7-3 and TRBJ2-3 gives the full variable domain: GAGVSQTPSNKVTEKGKYVELRCDPISGHTALYWYRQSLGQGPEFLIYFQGTGAADDSGLPNDRFFAVRPEGSVSTLKIQRTERGDSAVYLCASSSSGISTDTQYFGPGTRLTVL.

CDR3 DNA: TGTGCCAGCAGCTCCCTCCTTATCCAAGAGACCCAGTACTTC. Its translation is CASSSLLIQETQYF. The rearrangement joins TRBV7-9 to TRBJ2-5; D remains ambiguous. The V and J ends lost 4 bases and 1 base respectively, with 10 bases between them. The germline CDR1 and CDR2 sequences are SEHNR and FQNEAQ (reference sequence). The CDR3 totals 14 residues.

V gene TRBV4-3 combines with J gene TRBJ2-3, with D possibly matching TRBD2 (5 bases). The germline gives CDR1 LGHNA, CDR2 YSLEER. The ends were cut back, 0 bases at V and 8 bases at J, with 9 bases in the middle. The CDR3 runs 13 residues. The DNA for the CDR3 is TGCGCCAGCAGCCAAGAGGGAAGCGGTACGCAGTATTTT. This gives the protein CASSQEGSGTQYF.

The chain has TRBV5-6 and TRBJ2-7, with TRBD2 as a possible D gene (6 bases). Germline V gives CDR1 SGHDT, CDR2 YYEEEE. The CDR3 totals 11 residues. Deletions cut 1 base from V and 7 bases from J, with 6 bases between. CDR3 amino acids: CASSLREEQYF. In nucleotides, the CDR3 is TGTGCCAGCAGCTTGCGGGAGGAGCAGTACTTC. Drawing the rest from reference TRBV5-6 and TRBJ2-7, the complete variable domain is DAGVTQSPTHLIKTRGQQVTLRCSPKSGHDTVSWYQQALGQGPQFIFQYYEEEERQRGNFPDRFSGHQFPNYSSELNVNALLLGDSALYLCASSLREEQYFGPGTRLTVT.

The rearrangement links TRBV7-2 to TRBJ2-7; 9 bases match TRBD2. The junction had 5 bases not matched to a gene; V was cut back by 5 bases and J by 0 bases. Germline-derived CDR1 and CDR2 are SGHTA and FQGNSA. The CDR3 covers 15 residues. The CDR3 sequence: CASSRLAVGSYEQYF. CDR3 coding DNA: TGTGCCAGCAGCCGACTAGCGGTAGGCTCCTACGAGCAGTACTTC.

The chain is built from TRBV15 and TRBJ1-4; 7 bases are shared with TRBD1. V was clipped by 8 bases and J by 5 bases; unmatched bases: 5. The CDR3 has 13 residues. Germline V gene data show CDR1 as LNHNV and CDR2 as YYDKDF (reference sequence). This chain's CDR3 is CATQQGRNEKLFF. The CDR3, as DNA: TGTGCCACCCAACAGGGGAGAAATGAAAAACTGTTTTTT.

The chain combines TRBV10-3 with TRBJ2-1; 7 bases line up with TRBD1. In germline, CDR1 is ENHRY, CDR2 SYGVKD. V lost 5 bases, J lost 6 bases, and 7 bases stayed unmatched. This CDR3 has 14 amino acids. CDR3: CAISRGLEVNEQFF. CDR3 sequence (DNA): TGTGCCATCAGTAGGGGGCTCGAAGTCAATGAGCAGTTCTTC.

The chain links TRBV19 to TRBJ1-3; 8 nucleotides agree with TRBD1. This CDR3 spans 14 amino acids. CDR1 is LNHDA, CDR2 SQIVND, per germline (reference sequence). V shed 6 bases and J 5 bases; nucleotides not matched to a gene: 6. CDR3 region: CASSPDRGRNTIYF. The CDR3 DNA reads TGTGCCAGTAGCCCAGACAGGGGCAGAAACACCATATATTTT.

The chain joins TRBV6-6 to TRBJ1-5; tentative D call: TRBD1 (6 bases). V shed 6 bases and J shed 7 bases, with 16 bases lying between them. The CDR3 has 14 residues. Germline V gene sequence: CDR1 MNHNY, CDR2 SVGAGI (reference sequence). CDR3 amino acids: CASSPNRAGQPQHF. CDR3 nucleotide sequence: TGTGCCAGCAGCCCCAACAGGGCAGGGCAGCCCCAGCATTTT.

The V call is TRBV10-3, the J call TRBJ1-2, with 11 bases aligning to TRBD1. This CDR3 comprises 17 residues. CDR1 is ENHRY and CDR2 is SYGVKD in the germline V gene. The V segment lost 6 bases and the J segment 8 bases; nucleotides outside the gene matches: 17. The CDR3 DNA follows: TGTGCCATCAGCAACCCGGGACAGGGGGAATCAGGAGAAGGCTACACCTTC. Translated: CAISNPGQGESGEGYTF.

This CDR3 reads CASSYGRGEAFF. In DNA form, the CDR3 reads TGTGCCAGCAGTTACGGACGCGGGGAAGCTTTCTTT. V is TRBV6-5 and J is TRBJ1-1; D gene uncertain. The germline V gene has CDR1 MNHEY and CDR2 SVGAGI. The V and J ends lost 2 bases and 8 bases respectively, with 9 bases between them. The CDR3 contains 12 residues.

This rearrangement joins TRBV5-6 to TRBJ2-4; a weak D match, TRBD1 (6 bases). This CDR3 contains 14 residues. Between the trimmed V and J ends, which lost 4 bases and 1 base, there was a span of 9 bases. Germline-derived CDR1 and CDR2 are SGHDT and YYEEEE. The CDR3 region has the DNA TGTGCCAGCAGCGGAAGGGGGGCCAAAAACATTCAGTACTTC. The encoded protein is CASSGRGAKNIQYF. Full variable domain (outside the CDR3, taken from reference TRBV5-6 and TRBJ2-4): DAGVTQSPTHLIKTRGQQVTLRCSPKSGHDTVSWYQQALGQGPQFIFQYYEEEERQRGNFPDRFSGHQFPNYSSELNVNALLLGDSALYLCASSGRGAKNIQYFGAGTRLSVL.

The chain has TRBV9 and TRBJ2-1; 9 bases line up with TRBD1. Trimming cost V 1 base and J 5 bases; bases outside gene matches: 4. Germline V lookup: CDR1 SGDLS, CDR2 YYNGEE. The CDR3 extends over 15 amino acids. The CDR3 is CASSVRDRDHNEQFF. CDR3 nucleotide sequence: TGTGCCAGCAGCGTAAGGGACAGGGACCACAATGAGCAGTTCTTC.

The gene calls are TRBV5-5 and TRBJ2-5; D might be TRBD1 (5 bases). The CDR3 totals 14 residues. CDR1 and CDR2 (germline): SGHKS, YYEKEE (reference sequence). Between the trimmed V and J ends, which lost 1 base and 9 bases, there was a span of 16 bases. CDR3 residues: CASSLSQGSRAQYF. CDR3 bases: TGTGCCAGCAGCTTGTCGCAGGGTTCCAGGGCCCAGTACTTC.

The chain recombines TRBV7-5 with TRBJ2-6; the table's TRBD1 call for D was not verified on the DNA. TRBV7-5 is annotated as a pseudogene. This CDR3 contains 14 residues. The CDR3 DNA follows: TGTGCCAGAAGCTTACAGGGGAAGGCCAACGTCCTGACTTTC. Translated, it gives CARSLQGKANVLTF.

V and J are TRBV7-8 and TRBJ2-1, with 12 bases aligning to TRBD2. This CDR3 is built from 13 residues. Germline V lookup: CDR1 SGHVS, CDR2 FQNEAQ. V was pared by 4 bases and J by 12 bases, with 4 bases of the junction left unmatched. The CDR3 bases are TGTGCCAGCAGCTCGACGACTAGCGGGAGGCAGTTCTTC. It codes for CASSSTTSGRQFF.